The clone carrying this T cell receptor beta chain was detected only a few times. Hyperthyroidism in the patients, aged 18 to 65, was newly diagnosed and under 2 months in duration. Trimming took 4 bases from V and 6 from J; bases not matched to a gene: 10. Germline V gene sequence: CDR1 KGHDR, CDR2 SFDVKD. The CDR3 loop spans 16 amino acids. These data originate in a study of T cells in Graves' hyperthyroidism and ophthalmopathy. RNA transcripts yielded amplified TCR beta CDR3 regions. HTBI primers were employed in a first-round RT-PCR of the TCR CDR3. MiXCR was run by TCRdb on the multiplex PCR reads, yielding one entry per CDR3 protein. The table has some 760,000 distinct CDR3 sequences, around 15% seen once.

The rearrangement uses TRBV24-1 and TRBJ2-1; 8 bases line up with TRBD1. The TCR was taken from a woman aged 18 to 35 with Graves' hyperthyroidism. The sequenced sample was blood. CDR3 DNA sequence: TGTGCCACCAGTGAATGGACAGGGACGACGGGCAATGAGCAGTTCTTC. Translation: CATSEWTGTTGNEQFF.